The 21 T cell receptor beta chains below were found in one sample sequenced in a study of T-cell memory formation after mild COVID-19. TCRdb re-analysed the 5' RACE reads in MiXCR, keeping a single row per CDR3 protein. The data contain hundreds of thousands of distinct CDR3 sequences, about an eighth of them singletons. Sequenced material: PBMCs or a T cell subset sorted from them (not recorded which). The receptor set was obtained from a man aged 18 to 30 who had mild COVID-19 (a few samples of this study predate the infection). Cell type and time point are not known.

In its sample, this clonotype was seen many times. The junction shows a germline mismatch at one end, possibly a read error. The chain joins TRBV7-2 to TRBJ2-5; 7 bases are shared with TRBD2. Judging by the DNA end, TRBJ2-3 fits better; the J call may be wrong. The germline V gene encodes CDR1 SGHTA and CDR2 FQGNSA. The length of the CDR3 is 14 residues. CDR3 nucleotide sequence: TGTGCCAGCAGCCTCGGACTAGGGCCAGAAACGCAGTATTTT. Protein sequence: CASSLGLGPETQYF.

This clonotype came up a few times. The chain employs TRBV18 and TRBJ1-1; TRBD1 is a possible D gene (6 bases). Germline CDR1 KGHSH, CDR2 LQKENI. This CDR3 is 15 amino acids long. Between the trimmed V and J ends, which lost 0 bases and 3 bases, there was a span of 11 bases. As DNA, the CDR3 is TGTGCCAGCTCACCACCGGGGGCGCCGGACACTGAAGCTTTCTTT. This gives the protein CASSPPGAPDTEAFF.

This clonotype was counted many times. The chain joins TRBV12-3 or TRBV12-4 to TRBJ1-5; tentative D call: TRBD1 (5 bases). CDR3 length equals 14 residues. Deletions cut 7 bases from V and 6 bases from J, with 16 bases between. The CDR3 DNA sequence: TGTGCCAGCACCTCTGGGGCCTTCACTCAGCCCCAGCATTTT. It is translated as CASTSGAFTQPQHF.

This clonotype was counted between two and nine times. V gene TRBV5-1 combines with J gene TRBJ2-2; possibly TRBD1 for D (6 bases). In germline, CDR1 is SGHRS, CDR2 YFSETQ. The CDR3 runs 15 residues. V was shortened by 4 bases and J by 0 bases, with 10 bases between the two germline ends. CDR3 nucleotide sequence: TGCGCCAGCAGCCAGGACAGCGCGAACACCGGGGAGCTGTTTTTT. Translating it yields CASSQDSANTGELFF.

There are many counts of this clonotype. This chain links TRBV4-3 with TRBJ2-7, with D possibly matching TRBD2 (5 bases). This CDR3 has 13 amino acids. The germline CDR1 and CDR2 sequences are LGHNA and YSLEER. V lost 4 bases and J 3 bases, leaving 10 bases between the germline ends. CDR3 loop: CASSRSGSYEQYF. The CDR3, as DNA: TGCGCCAGCAGCCGATCGGGGAGCTACGAGCAGTACTTC.

This sequence joins TRBV20-1 and TRBJ1-1; a weak D match, TRBD1 (6 bases). Trimming removed 1 base from V and 8 bases from J, with 14 bases in between. The CDR3 covers 13 residues. The germline V gene encodes CDR1 DFQATT and CDR2 SNEGSKA (reference sequence). CDR3 region: CSARAWGGWEAFF. Written as DNA, the CDR3 is TGCAGTGCTAGAGCATGGGGGGGCTGGGAAGCTTTCTTT.

The table lists this clonotype with a few counts. This chain links TRBV7-2 with TRBJ2-3, with TRBD2 identical over 11 bases. Germline CDR1 is SGHTA and CDR2 is FQGNSA. The V and J ends lost 1 base and 11 bases, in that order; junction bases with no gene match: 5. This CDR3 is 14 amino acids long. CDR3 sequence: CASSLDWLAGGQYF. For the CDR3, the DNA is TGTGCCAGCAGCTTAGATTGGCTAGCGGGAGGGCAGTATTTT.

This clonotype was seen a handful of times. J is TRBJ1-2 and V is TRBV7-9, with TRBD1 identical over 10 bases. Germline CDR1 reads SEHNR; CDR2 reads FQNEAQ (reference sequence). The CDR3 consists of 14 residues. V lost 7 bases to trimming and J lost 6 bases; unmatched junction nucleotides: 8. The DNA for the CDR3 is TGTGCCAGCAACCTCGGGGGGACAGGGGATGGCTACACCTTC. This sequence encodes CASNLGGTGDGYTF.

The rearrangement joins TRBV20-1 to TRBJ2-3; 9 positions match TRBD2. There are 18 residues in the CDR3. V lost 5 bases, J lost 2 bases, and 17 bases stayed unmatched. In germline, CDR1 is DFQATT, CDR2 SNEGSKA (reference sequence). The CDR3 here is CSASSVTGTSYATDTQYF. CDR3 bases: TGCAGTGCTTCATCGGTAACCGGGACTAGCTACGCCACAGATACGCAGTATTTT.

This clonotype has just one count. The chain links TRBV2 to TRBJ1-1; D remains unclear. The CDR3 loop spans 13 amino acids. Per germline, CDR1 SNHLY and CDR2 FYNNEI. Between the trimmed V and J ends, which lost 6 bases and 6 bases, there was a span of 14 bases. The DNA of the CDR3 is TGTGCCAGCAGGGTCCGGGTGACCGCTGAAGCTTTCTTT. Residues: CASRVRVTAEAFF.

This chain links TRBV12-3 or TRBV12-4 with TRBJ1-2, with a possible D match to TRBD1 (6 bases). Deletions cut 6 bases from V and 4 bases from J, with 12 bases between. The CDR3 is made up of 13 amino acids. CDR3 coding DNA: TGTGCCAGCAGCCCTGGACAGCTCTATGGCTACACCTTC. Translating it yields CASSPGQLYGYTF.

The chain links TRBV7-9 to TRBJ2-7; TRBD2 matches at 8 bases. Unmatched junction bases numbered 15, after V lost 5 bases and J lost 3 bases. Germline V gives CDR1 SEHNR, CDR2 FQNEAQ (reference sequence). The CDR3 has 17 amino acids. The CDR3 sequence is CASSPGGVMGHFYEQYV. CDR3 nucleotides: TGTGCCAGCAGCCCCGGGGGGGTGATGGGACACTTCTACGAGCAGTACGTC.

This clonotype was counted many times. The chain uses TRBV28 and TRBJ2-5; 8 nucleotides align to TRBD1. The V gene end was trimmed by 6 bases and the J gene end by 2 bases; junction bases not matched to a gene: 8. CDR1 and CDR2 from the germline V gene are MDHEN and SYDVKM. The CDR3 length is 15 residues. CDR3 amino acids: CASSQWGTGQETQYF. The DNA for the CDR3 is TGTGCCAGCAGCCAATGGGGGACAGGACAAGAGACCCAGTACTTC.

This clonotype was counted once. The chain links TRBV20-1 to TRBJ2-2, with D perhaps matching TRBD1 or TRBD2 (6 bases each). The ends were cut back, 0 bases at V and 4 bases at J, with 21 bases in the middle. This CDR3 spans 18 amino acids. The germline V gene has CDR1 DFQATT and CDR2 SNEGSKA (reference sequence). The DNA of the CDR3 is TGCAGTGCTAGAGAAGCTCGGGGGCCCGAGGGACTCACCGGGGAGCTGTTTTTT. Encoded protein: CSAREARGPEGLTGELFF.

This clonotype has just a few counts. The chain joins TRBV12-3 or TRBV12-4 to TRBJ2-1; 9 bases agree with TRBD1. With V trimmed by 7 bases and J by 5 bases, 6 bases remained unmatched. The CDR3 has 14 residues. The CDR3 here is CASTLGTGNNEQFF. CDR3 nucleotides: TGTGCCAGCACCCTAGGGACAGGGAACAATGAGCAGTTCTTC.

This clonotype was recorded a few times. J is TRBJ1-4 and V is TRBV6-6, with unresolved D. The germline gives CDR1 MNHNY, CDR2 SVGAGI (reference sequence). Trimming removed 7 bases at V and 7 bases at J, with 10 bases between. CDR3 length: 12 amino acids. This chain's CDR3 is CASTPPGEKLFF. The CDR3 DNA is TGTGCCAGCACACCCCCCGGTGAAAAACTGTTTTTT.

CDR3 in amino acids: CASSVSPGYEQYF. CDR3 DNA sequence: TGTGCCAGCAGCGTCTCCCCGGGGTACGAGCAGTACTTC. V usage is TRBV9 and J usage is TRBJ2-7; TRBD2 might be the D (5 bases). The V gene lost 2 bases and the J gene lost 4 bases, with 10 bases spanning the gap. The germline gives CDR1 SGDLS, CDR2 YYNGEE. The CDR3 is made up of 13 amino acids.

This clonotype is deemed medium-sized. V and J are TRBV7-2 and TRBJ1-2, with D perhaps TRBD1 (6 bases). V lost 7 bases and J 7 bases, leaving 19 bases between the germline ends. The CDR3 totals 14 residues. In germline, CDR1 is SGHTA, CDR2 FQGNSA. This CDR3 is CASTPDSPGPGYTF. The DNA for the CDR3 is TGTGCCAGCACCCCGGACAGCCCGGGACCTGGCTACACCTTC.

The CDR3 sequence: CSAGEPGVSAETQYF. In DNA form, the CDR3 reads TGCAGTGCTGGGGAACCGGGGGTCTCTGCAGAGACCCAGTACTTC. The chain joins TRBV20-1 to TRBJ2-5, with D maybe TRBD2 (6 bases). CDR1 and CDR2 from the germline V gene are DFQATT and SNEGSKA (reference sequence). The CDR3 loop spans 15 amino acids. The V end lost 5 bases, the J end lost 4 bases, and 20 bases lay between the germline ends.

This clonotype was seen a handful of times. V usage is TRBV10-3 and J usage is TRBJ2-6, with 7 bases fitting TRBD2. V lost 5 bases and J lost 3; bases outside the gene matches: 7. Germline V lookup: CDR1 ENHRY, CDR2 SYGVKD. The CDR3 runs to 16 residues. CDR3 residues: CAISLGVAGGANVLTF. Written as DNA, the CDR3 is TGTGCCATCAGTCTCGGCGTAGCGGGTGGGGCCAACGTCCTGACTTTC.

This chain connects TRBV20-1 to TRBJ2-7; possibly TRBD1 for D (6 bases). The CDR3 has 15 amino acids. Germline V lookup: CDR1 DFQATT, CDR2 SNEGSKA (reference sequence). V was pared by 1 base and J by 4 bases, with 17 bases between. The CDR3 reads CSARGQAGQFYEQYV. For the CDR3, the DNA is TGCAGTGCTAGAGGCCAGGCCGGACAGTTTTACGAGCAGTACGTC.